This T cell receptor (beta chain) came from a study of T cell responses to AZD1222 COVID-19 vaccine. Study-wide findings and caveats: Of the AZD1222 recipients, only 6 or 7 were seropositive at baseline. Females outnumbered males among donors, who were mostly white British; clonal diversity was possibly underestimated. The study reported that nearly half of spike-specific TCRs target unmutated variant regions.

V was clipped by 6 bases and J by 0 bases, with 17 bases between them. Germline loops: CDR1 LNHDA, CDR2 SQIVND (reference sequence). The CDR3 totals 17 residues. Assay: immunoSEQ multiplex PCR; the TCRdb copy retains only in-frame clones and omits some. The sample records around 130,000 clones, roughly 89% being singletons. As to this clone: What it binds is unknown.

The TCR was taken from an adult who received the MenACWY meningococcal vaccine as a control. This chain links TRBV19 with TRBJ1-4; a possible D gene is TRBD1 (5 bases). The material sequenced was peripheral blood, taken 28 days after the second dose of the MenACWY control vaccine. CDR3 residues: CASSLKRDSTTNEKLFF. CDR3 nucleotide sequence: TGTGCCAGTAGCCTAAAACGGGACTCCACAACTAATGAAAAACTGTTTTTT. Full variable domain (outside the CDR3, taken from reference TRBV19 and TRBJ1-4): DGGITQSPKYLFRKEGQNVTLSCEQNLNHDAMYWYRQDPGQGLRLIYYSQIVNDFQKGDIAEGYSVSREKKESFPLTVTSAQKNPTAFYLCASSLKRDSTTNEKLFFGSGTQLSVL.